These 22 T cell receptor beta chains were all obtained from the same sample, sequenced in a study of low-dose radiotherapy and immunotherapy resistance in tumors. A constant-region primer paired with the V-primer adapter amplified TCRs over about 19 PCR cycles. TCRdb itself ran the reads through MiXCR, one entry per CDR3 protein. This table holds roughly 50,000 distinct CDR3 sequences, around 34% found once. Indicated time point: after trial treatment. Treatment denoted: LDRT plus nivolumab, ipilimumab, low-dose cyclophosphamide and aspirin (RACIN trial). Sequences were derived from PBMCs, sampled after low-dose radiotherapy plus immunotherapy. These receptors were collected from a male donor with rectosigmoid adenocarcinoma.

In its sample, this clonotype was seen many times. V and J are TRBV20-1 and TRBJ2-4; TRBD1 matches 11 bases. The J segment lost 7 bases and the V segment lost 0 bases, leaving 8 bases of the junction unmatched. CDR1 DFQATT and CDR2 SNEGSKA come from the germline V gene (reference sequence). This CDR3 region has 16 residues. The CDR3 coding sequence is TGCAGTGCTAGAGAAGGTGGACAGGGGGCAGGGAACATTCAGTACTTC. It translates to CSAREGGQGAGNIQYF.

This clonotype was observed a single time. V and J are TRBV24-1 and TRBJ2-1; the D gene could be TRBD1 or TRBD2 (5 bases each). The CDR3 has 17 residues. V lost 4 bases and J 5 bases, leaving 20 bases between the germline ends. Germline V lookup: CDR1 KGHDR, CDR2 SFDVKD. CDR3 coding DNA: TGTGCCACCAGTGAGAATGCCGGGACCGGGAATAACAATGAGCAGTTCTTC. It translates to CATSENAGTGNNNEQFF.

Regarding this clonotype: One end of the junction fails to match germline, which may point to a read error. The V and J genes are TRBV11-2 and TRBJ2-4, with 10 bases aligning to TRBD2. Germline values: CDR1 SGHAT, CDR2 FQNNGV. The CDR3 length is 12 residues. CDR3 sequence (DNA): TGTGCCAGCAGCTTATCCCTAGCGGGGGTGAGCTTC. Amino acid sequence: CASSLSLAGVSF. Complete variable domain (other parts from reference TRBV11-2 and TRBJ2-4): EAGVAQSPRYKIIEKRQSVAFWCNPISGHATLYWYQQILGQGPKLLIQFQNNGVVDDSQLPKDRFSAERLKGVDSTLKIQPAKLEDSAVYLCASSLSLAGVSFGAGTRLSVL.

In its sample, this clonotype was seen many times. J is TRBJ2-5 and V is TRBV29-1; 12 bases line up with TRBD1. V gave up 6 bases and J gave up 4 bases; unmatched junction bases: 6. CDR3 length: 14 residues. Germline V CDR1 and CDR2: SQVTM, ANQGSEA. Written as DNA, the CDR3 is TGCAGCGTGGGACAGGGGGCGTTGGTAGAGACCCAGTACTTC. Amino acid sequence: CSVGQGALVETQYF.

In this sample, this clonotype turned up many times. This rearrangement joins TRBV2 to TRBJ2-2, with a weak D call TRBD2 (7 bases). The germline V gene encodes CDR1 SNHLY and CDR2 FYNNEI. The CDR3 extends over 14 amino acids. V lost 7 bases to trimming and J lost 3 bases, with 12 bases between them. Here the CDR3 reads CASNPGGDTGELFF. CDR3 bases: TGTGCCAGCAATCCGGGGGGCGACACCGGGGAGCTGTTTTTT.

This clonotype was detected ten times or more. V is TRBV28 and J is TRBJ2-1, with 10 bases aligning to TRBD2. The germline V gene has CDR1 MDHEN and CDR2 SYDVKM. The trim removed 3 bases at V and 5 bases at J, leaving 4 bases unmatched. There are 15 residues in the CDR3. CDR3 loop: CASSFSSGGDNEQFF. In DNA form, the CDR3 reads TGTGCCAGCAGTTTTTCTAGCGGGGGTGACAATGAGCAGTTCTTC.

The gene calls are TRBV3-1 and TRBJ2-5, with 9 nucleotides matching TRBD2. In germline, CDR1 is LGHDT, CDR2 YNNKEL (reference sequence). V trimming: 3 bases; J trimming: 5 bases; junction bases outside the gene matches: 10. The length of the CDR3 is 16 residues. The CDR3 here is CASSHPAGGISETQYF. The CDR3 coding sequence is TGTGCCAGCAGCCACCCAGCGGGGGGCATCTCGGAGACCCAGTACTTC.

This clonotype was seen repeatedly, ten times or more. V gene TRBV7-2 combines with J gene TRBJ2-1, with D uncertain. The V end was cut by 1 base, the J end by 9 bases, with 10 bases between. The germline CDR1 and CDR2 sequences are SGHTA and FQGNSA. The CDR3 is 13 amino acids. This chain's CDR3 is CASSLDPQVEQFF. The CDR3 DNA sequence: TGTGCCAGCAGCTTAGACCCGCAGGTTGAGCAGTTCTTC.

This clonotype was seen many times. This chain links TRBV6-2 or TRBV6-3 with TRBJ2-1, with D tentatively TRBD1 or TRBD2 (5 bases each). The germline V gene encodes CDR1 MNHEY and CDR2 SVGEGT. V dropped 8 bases and J dropped 4 bases, with 18 bases sitting between them. This CDR3 spans 15 amino acids. For the CDR3, the DNA is TGTGCCAGCCGGGATATGCAGGGAACGTACAATGAGCAGTTCTTC. Translating gives CASRDMQGTYNEQFF.

There are many counts of this clonotype. The chain recombines TRBV29-1 with TRBJ2-2, with a possible D match to TRBD2 (5 bases). The CDR3 is made up of 12 amino acids. In germline, CDR1 is SQVTM, CDR2 ANQGSEA. Between the trimmed V and J ends, which lost 2 bases and 8 bases, there was a span of 9 bases. The CDR3 loop is CSVEKREGELFF. DNA of the CDR3: TGCAGCGTTGAAAAAAGGGAGGGGGAGCTGTTTTTT.

The V and J genes are TRBV7-8 and TRBJ2-3; TRBD2 matches 7 bases. The CDR3 totals 16 residues. Germline V lookup: CDR1 SGHVS, CDR2 FQNEAQ. The V and J ends lost 2 bases and 14 bases, in that order; junction bases with no gene match: 19. CDR3 DNA sequence: TGTGCCAGCAGCTTAATTAGCGCTAGCGGAAGGGATCTGGGGTATTTT. It specifies CASSLISASGRDLGYF.

This clonotype was seen at least ten times. The chain combines TRBV11-2 with TRBJ1-6; 9 nucleotides match TRBD1. Looked up from germline, CDR1 is SGHAT and CDR2 is FQNNGV. The CDR3 has 15 amino acids. J was trimmed by 10 bases and V by 0 bases; bases with no gene match: 4. In DNA form, the CDR3 reads TGTGCCAGCAGCTTAGATGGGACAGGGAACTCACCCCTCCACTTT. This sequence encodes CASSLDGTGNSPLHF.

The genes are TRBV27 and TRBJ1-2, with D possibly TRBD1 on 6 matching bases. The CDR3 is 14 residues long. The V gene lost 7 bases and the J gene lost 5 bases, with 17 bases spanning the gap. Germline lookup yields CDR1 MNHEY and CDR2 SMNVEV (reference sequence). CDR3 in amino acids: CASTPDRRSYGYTF. The CDR3 DNA follows: TGTGCCAGCACCCCAGACAGGAGGTCGTATGGCTACACCTTC.

The sample holds a few counts of this clonotype. The gene calls are TRBV6-1 and TRBJ2-1; 10 positions agree with TRBD1. CDR3 size: 14 residues. J lost 7 bases, V lost 6 bases, and 6 bases had no gene match. Germline-derived CDR1 and CDR2 are MNHNS and SASEGT. This CDR3 reads CASSRDRGINEQFF. As DNA, the CDR3 is TGTGCCAGCAGCCGGGACAGGGGAATAAATGAGCAGTTCTTC.

This clonotype appeared many times. The junction departs from the called germline gene at one end, perhaps through a read error. The CDR3 DNA is TGTGCCAGCAGTCAAGGGCCGGGAGGGCCGTTGTTT. As protein: CASSQGPGGPLF. This chain uses TRBV7-2 with TRBJ2-3, with 8 bases identical to TRBD2. CDR1 is SGHTA, CDR2 FQGNSA, per germline. The CDR3 spans 12 residues.

This sequence joins TRBV9 and TRBJ2-7, with a possible D match to TRBD2 (6 bases). The germline CDR1 and CDR2 sequences are SGDLS and YYNGEE. V was cut by 0 bases and J by 5 bases, with 15 bases left in between. This CDR3 is built from 15 residues. CDR3 DNA sequence: TGTGCCAGCAGCGTAGGAAGTAATGCGGGACACGAGCAGTACTTC. It codes for CASSVGSNAGHEQYF.

The V call is TRBV6-2 or TRBV6-3, the J call TRBJ2-7, with D uncertain. CDR3 length: 14 amino acids. V was trimmed by 0 bases and J by 1 base, leaving 7 bases between them. CDR1 and CDR2 (germline): MNHEY, SVGEGT. The chain's CDR3 is CASSYSHPSYEQYF. CDR3 nucleotides: TGTGCCAGCAGTTACTCGCACCCTTCCTACGAGCAGTACTTC.

The chain joins TRBV18 to TRBJ2-2; tentatively, D is TRBD2 (7 bases). Between the trimmed V and J ends, which lost 6 bases and 2 bases, there was a span of 16 bases. Germline assignment: CDR1 KGHSH and CDR2 LQKENI. The CDR3 spans 16 residues. CDR3 amino acids: CASSTVGGPNTGELFF. The CDR3 region has the DNA TGTGCCAGCTCCACGGTCGGGGGGCCAAACACCGGGGAGCTGTTTTTT.

This clonotype was seen more than once but under ten times. The chain links TRBV20-1 to TRBJ1-2; tentatively, D is TRBD1 (6 bases). Trimming pared 5 bases from V and 4 bases from J, leaving 14 bases between. This CDR3 region has 13 residues. Germline V gene sequence: CDR1 DFQATT, CDR2 SNEGSKA (reference sequence). The CDR3 DNA reads as TGCAGTGCTTCCCGGACAGATTTCTATGGCTACACCTTC. Translated, it gives CSASRTDFYGYTF.

The count of this clonotype is one. The rearrangement links TRBV7-3 to TRBJ2-2, with a weak D call TRBD1 (7 bases). The CDR3 covers 14 residues. Trimming took off 6 bases at V and 2 bases at J, with 10 bases between the two ends. Germline assignment: CDR1 SGHTA and CDR2 FQGTGA. CDR3 sequence: CASRQGGNTGELFF. The DNA of the CDR3 is TGTGCCAGCAGGCAGGGGGGCAACACCGGGGAGCTGTTTTTT.

This clonotype was observed a few times. This chain joins TRBV27 and TRBJ1-6; D is possibly TRBD1 (5 bases). Germline CDR1 is MNHEY and CDR2 is SMNVEV (reference sequence). The CDR3 runs 15 residues. Trimming pared 5 bases from V and 7 bases from J, leaving 15 bases between. CDR3 DNA: TGTGCCAGCAGTCCTGACAGCTGGGGGAATTCACCCCTCCACTTT. Its protein product is CASSPDSWGNSPLHF.

The sample holds many counts of this clonotype. The V call is TRBV5-6, the J call TRBJ2-1; 8 bases align to TRBD1. Germline V CDR1 and CDR2: SGHDT, YYEEEE. Trimming removed 4 bases from V and 4 bases from J; junction bases left unmatched: 13. The CDR3 is 17 amino acids. CDR3 nucleotides: TGTGCCAGCAGCCCGCGACAGGGGAACTTACTGTACAATGAGCAGTTCTTC. This sequence encodes CASSPRQGNLLYNEQFF.